Below are 24 T cell receptor beta chains sequenced from a single sample in a study of T cells in Graves' hyperthyroidism and ophthalmopathy. Amplified TCR beta CDR3 regions came from RNA transcripts. Researchers ran a first-round RT-PCR on the TCR CDR3 using the HTBI primer set. Each CDR3 protein is one row after TCRdb ran MiXCR on the multiplex PCR reads. The sample holds roughly 640,000 distinct CDR3 sequences; more than 15% are singletons and the top ten take roughly 3.3%. Material: blood. These receptors all come from a woman in her thirties or forties with Graves' ophthalmopathy.

This clonotype was seen many times. This sequence joins TRBV28 and TRBJ2-1, with no clear D. The CDR3 is 14 residues long. With 4 bases removed from V and 1 base from J, the gap between germline ends came to 8 bases. Germline V gene sequence: CDR1 MDHEN, CDR2 SYDVKM. The CDR3 sequence: CASSYAQSYNEQFF. CDR3 DNA: TGTGCCAGCAGTTATGCCCAATCCTACAATGAGCAGTTCTTC.

The J gene is TRBJ1-4, the V gene TRBV6-1; no reliable D call. The CDR3 has 15 amino acids. Germline loops: CDR1 MNHNS, CDR2 SASEGT. The V end was cut by 2 bases, the J end by 5 bases, with 12 bases between. CDR3: CASSEPDIYNEKLFF. The CDR3 nucleotides read TGTGCCAGCAGTGAACCAGACATCTACAATGAAAAACTGTTTTTT.

This clonotype has just a few counts. The rearrangement links TRBV4-1 to TRBJ1-2; the match to TRBD1 covers 7 bases. After removal of 4 bases from V and 6 bases from J, the junction contained 5 bases not matched to a gene. There are 13 residues in the CDR3. Germline V gene lookup returns CDR1 MGHRA and CDR2 YSYEKL. Here the CDR3 DNA reads TGCGCCAGCAGCCTGACAGGGCAGAATGGCTACACCTTC. Translated, it gives CASSLTGQNGYTF.

This chain uses TRBV7-2 with TRBJ2-6, with D possibly being TRBD1 (5 bases). Germline CDR1 and CDR2: SGHTA and FQGNSA. This CDR3 has 15 amino acids. Trimming took off 5 bases at V and 2 bases at J, with 10 bases between the two ends. This chain's CDR3 is CASSPPRAGANVLTF. DNA for the CDR3: TGTGCCAGCAGCCCACCCAGGGCTGGGGCCAACGTCCTGACTTTC.

This rearrangement joins TRBV7-2 to TRBJ2-1; a possible D gene is TRBD1 (6 bases). Trimming stripped 4 bases from V and 6 bases from J, with 13 bases between. CDR3 size: 14 residues. Germline CDR1 SGHTA, CDR2 FQGNSA. Here the CDR3 DNA reads TGTGCCAGCAGCTCGGCCGGGACATTCAATGAGCAGTTCTTC. Translation gives CASSSAGTFNEQFF.

The chain links TRBV6-1 to TRBJ2-2; TRBD1 is a possible D gene (5 bases). This CDR3 region has 13 residues. With 6 bases removed from V and 4 bases from J, the gap between germline ends came to 9 bases. Germline values: CDR1 MNHNS, CDR2 SASEGT. The CDR3 coding sequence is TGTGCCAGCAGGAACGACAGCACCGGGGAGCTGTTTTTT. It yields the protein CASRNDSTGELFF.

In its sample, this clonotype was seen many times. The J gene is TRBJ2-3, the V gene TRBV5-1; TRBD2 agrees at 7 bases. CDR1 and CDR2 (germline): SGHRS, YFSETQ. The J segment lost 2 bases and the V segment lost 5 bases, leaving 5 bases of the junction unmatched. This CDR3 spans 14 amino acids. CDR3 DNA sequence: TGCGCCAGCAGGGCCGGGGACTACACAGATACGCAGTATTTT. Its translation is CASRAGDYTDTQYF. Full variable domain (outside the CDR3, taken from reference TRBV5-1 and TRBJ2-3): KAGVTQTPRYLIKTRGQQVTLSCSPISGHRSVSWYQQTPGQGLQFLFEYFSETQRNKGNFPGRFSGRQFSNSRSEMNVSTLELGDSALYLCASRAGDYTDTQYFGPGTRLTVL.

In its sample, this clonotype was seen many times. The chain uses TRBV20-1 and TRBJ2-2; 9 positions match TRBD1. Trimming at V came to 0 bases and at J to 7 bases, leaving 6 bases not matched to a gene. CDR3 length: 15 amino acids. Germline lookup yields CDR1 DFQATT and CDR2 SNEGSKA (reference sequence). In DNA form, the CDR3 reads TGCAGTGCTAGAGATAGGGACAGGGCGAACGGGGAGCTGTTTTTT. It encodes CSARDRDRANGELFF.

This chain uses TRBV6-2 or TRBV6-3 with TRBJ2-7; 9 bases line up with TRBD2. From germline, CDR1 is MNHEY and CDR2 SVGEGT. Trimming removed 2 bases from V and 7 bases from J; junction bases left unmatched: 6. The CDR3 length is 14 residues. The CDR3 loop reads CASSYDLAGREQYF. The CDR3 nucleotides read TGTGCCAGCAGTTACGATCTAGCGGGACGGGAGCAGTACTTC.

This chain links TRBV7-2 with TRBJ1-2, with 8 bases fitting TRBD1. The junction had 5 bases not matched to a gene; V was cut back by 1 base and J by 4 bases. Germline V CDR1 and CDR2: SGHTA, FQGNSA. The CDR3 consists of 15 residues. This CDR3 reads CASSLVVQGGYGYTF. CDR3 DNA: TGTGCCAGCAGCTTAGTGGTACAGGGGGGCTATGGCTACACCTTC.

J is TRBJ1-3 and V is TRBV27; 8 nucleotides match TRBD1. The V gene's germline CDR1 is MNHEY and CDR2 SMNVEV (reference sequence). This CDR3 is 17 amino acids long. Trimming at V came to 2 bases and at J to 0 bases, leaving 6 bases not matched to a gene. Here the CDR3 DNA reads TGTGCCAGCAGTTTACGGGGACAGGCCATCTCTGGAAACACCATATATTTT. Translating it yields CASSLRGQAISGNTIYF.

The chain has TRBV11-2 and TRBJ2-1, with 15 bases aligning to TRBD2. This CDR3 has 17 residues. Germline CDR1 SGHAT, CDR2 FQNNGV. Trimming removed 5 bases from V and 2 bases from J; junction bases left unmatched: 4. This CDR3 is CASSLGTSGRTYNEQFF. CDR3 bases: TGTGCCAGCAGCCTCGGGACTAGCGGGAGGACCTACAATGAGCAGTTCTTC.

This clonotype was counted a few times. The genes are TRBV10-3 and TRBJ1-1, with 10 bases fitting TRBD1. Trimming at V came to 6 bases and at J to 3 bases, leaving 7 bases not matched to a gene. Germline-derived CDR1 and CDR2 are ENHRY and SYGVKD. The CDR3 is 15 amino acids. Here the CDR3 reads CAIRSGQGMDTEAFF. The CDR3 bases are TGTGCCATCAGATCGGGACAGGGGATGGACACTGAAGCTTTCTTT.

The gene calls are TRBV7-9 and TRBJ2-2, with no clear D. Trimming cost V 0 bases and J 8 bases, with 7 bases left between them. Germline CDR1 SEHNR, CDR2 FQNEAQ (reference sequence). This CDR3 is built from 13 residues. The CDR3 is CASSLASSGELFF. CDR3 nucleotide sequence: TGTGCCAGCAGCTTAGCGTCCAGTGGGGAGCTGTTTTTT.

The gene calls are TRBV10-3 and TRBJ2-5; 11 bases line up with TRBD1. Trimming took 9 bases from V and 3 from J; bases not matched to a gene: 9. The CDR3 is 15 amino acids. Germline lookup yields CDR1 ENHRY and CDR2 SYGVKD. Here the CDR3 DNA reads TGTGCCATTAACTCCGGACAGGGGGCTGAAGAGACCCAGTACTTC. It yields the protein CAINSGQGAEETQYF.

The rearrangement joins TRBV28 to TRBJ2-5; 8 nucleotides align to TRBD1. The CDR3 consists of 16 residues. CDR1 MDHEN and CDR2 SYDVKM come from the germline V gene. J gave up 4 bases and V 5 bases, and 12 bases lay outside the gene matches. This chain's CDR3 is CASSATLGRGPETQYF. DNA for the CDR3: TGTGCCAGCAGTGCAACCCTTGGCAGGGGGCCAGAGACCCAGTACTTC.

This clonotype was seen many times. The V gene is TRBV28, the J gene TRBJ2-1, with D maybe TRBD1 (6 bases). Trimming shortened V by 4 bases and J by 5 bases, and 9 bases separated the two germline ends. Germline assignment: CDR1 MDHEN and CDR2 SYDVKM. This CDR3 has 13 amino acids. CDR3 sequence (DNA): TGTGCCAGCAGTTCGCCAGGGGACAATGAGCAGTTCTTC. Protein sequence: CASSSPGDNEQFF.

There are a few counts of this clonotype. CDR3 DNA sequence: TGTGCCACCAGCAGAGATAGTAGGGGAGGAGGCAATCAGCCCCAGCATTTT. This encodes CATSRDSRGGGNQPQHF. V gene TRBV15 combines with J gene TRBJ1-5, with D maybe TRBD1 (5 bases). Per the germline V gene, CDR1 is LNHNV and CDR2 is YYDKDF (reference sequence). CDR3 length equals 17 residues. V dropped 0 bases and J dropped 2 bases, with 14 bases sitting between them.

This clonotype came up a few times. V gene TRBV20-1 combines with J gene TRBJ2-1, with TRBD2 matching 14 bases. The CDR3 has 20 amino acids. Trimming at V came to 0 bases and at J to 0 bases, leaving 10 bases not matched to a gene. CDR1 DFQATT and CDR2 SNEGSKA come from the germline V gene (reference sequence). The CDR3 nucleotides read TGCAGTGCTAGAGAACAAACGACTAGCGGGGGGGTGGGCTCCTACAATGAGCAGTTCTTC. Translation gives CSAREQTTSGGVGSYNEQFF.

This clonotype was seen many times. The chain links TRBV11-2 to TRBJ2-1, with 12 bases lining up with TRBD2. This CDR3 spans 14 amino acids. J was trimmed by 8 bases and V by 3 bases; bases with no gene match: 2. Germline V gene data show CDR1 as SGHAT and CDR2 as FQNNGV. CDR3 amino acids: CASSLTSGGYEQFF. CDR3 sequence (DNA): TGTGCCAGCAGCTTGACTAGCGGGGGCTATGAGCAGTTCTTC.

The gene calls are TRBV7-3 and TRBJ2-3; TRBD2 agrees at 16 bases. Per the germline V gene, CDR1 is SGHTA and CDR2 is FQGTGA. This CDR3 is built from 20 residues. Trimming took 5 bases from V and 2 from J; bases not matched to a gene: 13. The chain's CDR3 is CASSIGTSGGAGLITDTQYF. The CDR3 DNA reads as TGTGCCAGCAGCATCGGGACTAGCGGGGGGGCTGGATTGATCACAGATACGCAGTATTTT. Combining the CDR3 with reference TRBV7-3 and TRBJ2-3 gives the whole variable domain GAGVSQTPSNKVTEKGKYVELRCDPISGHTALYWYRQSLGQGPEFLIYFQGTGAADDSGLPNDRFFAVRPEGSVSTLKIQRTERGDSAVYLCASSIGTSGGAGLITDTQYFGPGTRLTVL.

This clonotype appeared a few times. V gene TRBV15 combines with J gene TRBJ2-3, with D unresolved. The CDR3 has 14 residues. Trimming stripped 0 bases from V and 0 bases from J, with 4 bases between. Germline V gene lookup returns CDR1 LNHNV and CDR2 YYDKDF (reference sequence). CDR3 amino acids: CATSREGSTDTQYF. In DNA form, the CDR3 reads TGTGCCACCAGCAGAGAAGGAAGCACAGATACGCAGTATTTT.

The table lists this clonotype with many counts. The V and J genes are TRBV6-1 and TRBJ2-7, with D unresolved. Germline V gives CDR1 MNHNS, CDR2 SASEGT. This CDR3 comprises 14 residues. V was trimmed by 6 bases and J by 6 bases, leaving 18 bases between them. CDR3 nucleotide sequence: TGTGCCAGCAGCTCCCTCCCACAGCGTCGCGAGCAGTACTTC. It encodes CASSSLPQRREQYF.

This clonotype was counted ten times or more. CDR3 amino acids: CASSLDGARPQHF. The CDR3 nucleotides read TGTGCCAGCAGTCTTGACGGCGCGCGGCCCCAGCATTTT. J is TRBJ1-5 and V is TRBV12-3 or TRBV12-4; no reliable D call. The length of the CDR3 is 13 residues. V gave up 5 bases and J gave up 9 bases, with 14 bases separating them.